The clone carrying this T cell receptor (beta chain) was seen only once. What it binds is not known. The data stem from a study of T cell repertoires in cytomegalovirus infection. Turning to the study itself: Recently described HLA-C-restricted plus well-studied HLA-B-restricted CMV epitopes were used. Public TCR beta signatures marked donors with CMV infection and the matching HLA. Study-level results: HLA-C-restricted CMV-specific TCR beta clonotypes prevailed in the ex vivo response.

Germline V gives CDR1 MGHRA, CDR2 YSYEKL. The CDR3 totals 16 residues. V dropped 1 base and J dropped 0 bases, with 12 bases sitting between them. MiXCR, run by TCRdb on the reads, gives a single entry per CDR3 protein. Found here are approximately 730,000 distinct CDR3 sequences, 25% to 30% of them singletons; the top ten hold roughly 13%. This TCR derives from a human donor in good health (CMV status not recorded). Some clones in this sample may be carry-over from other donors' samples. This chain links TRBV4-1 with TRBJ1-1, with D hard to call. Here the sequenced sample was cultured CD8+ T cells from PBMCs, taken from culture after CMV antigen stimulation. CDR3 loop: CASSQGPGVMNTEAFF. DNA of the CDR3: TGCGCCAGCAGCCAAGGCCCCGGGGTCATGAACACTGAAGCTTTCTTT.